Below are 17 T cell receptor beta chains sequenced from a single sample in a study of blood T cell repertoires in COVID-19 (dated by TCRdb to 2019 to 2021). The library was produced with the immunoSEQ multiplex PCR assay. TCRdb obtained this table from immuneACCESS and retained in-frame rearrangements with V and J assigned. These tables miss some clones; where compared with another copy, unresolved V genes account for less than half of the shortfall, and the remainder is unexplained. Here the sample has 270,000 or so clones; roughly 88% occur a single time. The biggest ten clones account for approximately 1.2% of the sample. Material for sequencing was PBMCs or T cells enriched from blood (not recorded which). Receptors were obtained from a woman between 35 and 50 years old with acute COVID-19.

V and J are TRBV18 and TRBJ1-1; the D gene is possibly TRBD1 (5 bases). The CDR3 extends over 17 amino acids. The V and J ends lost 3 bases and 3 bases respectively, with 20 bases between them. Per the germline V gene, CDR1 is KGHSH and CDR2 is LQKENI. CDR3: CASSPGSFRGSYTEAFF. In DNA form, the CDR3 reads TGTGCCAGCTCACCGGGAAGTTTTAGGGGAAGCTACACTGAAGCTTTCTTT. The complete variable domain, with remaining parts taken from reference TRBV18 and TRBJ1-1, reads NAGVMQNPRHLVRRRGQEARLRCSPMKGHSHVYWYRQLPEEGLKFMVYLQKENIIDESGMPKERFSAEFPKEGPSILRIQQVVRGDSAAYFCASSPGSFRGSYTEAFFGQGTRLTVV.

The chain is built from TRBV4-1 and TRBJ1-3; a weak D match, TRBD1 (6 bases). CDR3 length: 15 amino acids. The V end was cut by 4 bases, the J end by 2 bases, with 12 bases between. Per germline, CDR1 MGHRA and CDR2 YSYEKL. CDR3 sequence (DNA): TGCGCCAGCAGCCTACAGACAGGCGCTGGAAACACCATATATTTT. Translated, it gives CASSLQTGAGNTIYF.

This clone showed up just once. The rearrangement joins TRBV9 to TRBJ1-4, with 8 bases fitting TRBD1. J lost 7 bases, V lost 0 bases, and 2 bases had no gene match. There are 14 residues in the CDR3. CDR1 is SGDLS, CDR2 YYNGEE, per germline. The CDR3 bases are TGTGCCAGCAGCGTAGCGACAGGGGTTGAAAAACTGTTTTTT. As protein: CASSVATGVEKLFF.

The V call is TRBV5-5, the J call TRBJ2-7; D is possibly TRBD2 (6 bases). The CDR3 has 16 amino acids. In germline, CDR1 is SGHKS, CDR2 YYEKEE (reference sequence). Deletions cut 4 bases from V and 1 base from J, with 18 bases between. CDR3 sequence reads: CASSILPGGVSYEQYF. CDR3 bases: TGTGCCAGCAGCATCCTCCCGGGCGGGGTTTCCTACGAGCAGTACTTC.

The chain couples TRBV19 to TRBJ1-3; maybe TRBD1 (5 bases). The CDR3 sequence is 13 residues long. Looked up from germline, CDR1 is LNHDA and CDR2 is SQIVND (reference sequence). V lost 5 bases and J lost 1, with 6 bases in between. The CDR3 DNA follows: TGTGCCAGTAGTCAGGGTTCTGGAAACACCATATATTTT. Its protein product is CASSQGSGNTIYF.

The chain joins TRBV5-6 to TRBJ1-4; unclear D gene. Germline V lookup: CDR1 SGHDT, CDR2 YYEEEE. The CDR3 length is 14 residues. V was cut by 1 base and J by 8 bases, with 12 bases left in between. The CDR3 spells CASSLRQRVEKLFF. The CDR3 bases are TGTGCCAGCAGCTTGAGGCAGCGGGTCGAAAAACTGTTTTTT.

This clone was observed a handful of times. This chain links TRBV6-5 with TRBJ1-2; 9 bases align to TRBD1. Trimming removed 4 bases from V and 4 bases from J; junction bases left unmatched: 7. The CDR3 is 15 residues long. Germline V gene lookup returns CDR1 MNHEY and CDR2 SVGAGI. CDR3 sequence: CASSWGQGFRYGYTF. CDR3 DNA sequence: TGTGCCAGCAGTTGGGGACAGGGATTCCGCTATGGCTACACCTTC.

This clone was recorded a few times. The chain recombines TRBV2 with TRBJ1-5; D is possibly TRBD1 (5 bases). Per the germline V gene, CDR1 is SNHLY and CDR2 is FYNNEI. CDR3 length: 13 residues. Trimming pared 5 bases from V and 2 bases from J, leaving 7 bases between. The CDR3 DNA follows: TGTGCCAGCAGTAGGGGTGGCAATCAGCCCCAGCATTTT. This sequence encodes CASSRGGNQPQHF.

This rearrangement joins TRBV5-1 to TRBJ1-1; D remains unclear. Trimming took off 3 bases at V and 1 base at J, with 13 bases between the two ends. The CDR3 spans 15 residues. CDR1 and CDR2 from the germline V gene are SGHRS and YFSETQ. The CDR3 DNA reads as TGCGCCAGCAGCTATCTCCAGAGCGGGAACACTGAAGCTTTCTTT. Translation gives CASSYLQSGNTEAFF.

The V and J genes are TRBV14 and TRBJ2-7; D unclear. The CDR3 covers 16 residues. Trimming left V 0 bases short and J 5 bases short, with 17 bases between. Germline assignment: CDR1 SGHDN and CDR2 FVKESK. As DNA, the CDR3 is TGTGCCAGCAGCCAAGATAGGTCCAGGTCGGTCCACGAGCAGTACTTC. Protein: CASSQDRSRSVHEQYF.

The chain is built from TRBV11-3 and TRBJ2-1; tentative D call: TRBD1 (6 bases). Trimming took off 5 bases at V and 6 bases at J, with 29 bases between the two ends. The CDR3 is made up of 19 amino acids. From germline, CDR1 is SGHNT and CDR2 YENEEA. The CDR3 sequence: CASSPNHILDRQGVNEQFF. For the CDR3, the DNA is TGTGCCAGCAGCCCGAACCACATCCTGGACAGACAAGGGGTCAATGAGCAGTTCTTC.

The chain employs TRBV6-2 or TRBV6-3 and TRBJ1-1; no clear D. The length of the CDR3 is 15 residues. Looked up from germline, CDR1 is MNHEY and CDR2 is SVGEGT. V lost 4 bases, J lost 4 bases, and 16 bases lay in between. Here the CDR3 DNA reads TGTGCCAGCAGTTTAAGGAGGGTTGTGGGCACTGAAGCTTTCTTT. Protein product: CASSLRRVVGTEAFF.

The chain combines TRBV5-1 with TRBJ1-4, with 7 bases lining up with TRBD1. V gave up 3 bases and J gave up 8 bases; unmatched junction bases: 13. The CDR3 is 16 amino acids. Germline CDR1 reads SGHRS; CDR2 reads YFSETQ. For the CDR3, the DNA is TGCGCCAGCAGCTCCAACTTTGACAGGGTCTGGGAAAAACTGTTTTTT. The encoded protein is CASSSNFDRVWEKLFF.

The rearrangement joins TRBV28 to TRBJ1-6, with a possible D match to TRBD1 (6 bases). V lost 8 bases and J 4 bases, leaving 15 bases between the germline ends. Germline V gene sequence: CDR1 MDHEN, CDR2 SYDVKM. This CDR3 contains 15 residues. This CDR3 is CASRFGTSYNSPLHF. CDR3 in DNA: TGTGCCAGCCGATTTGGGACAAGTTATAATTCACCCCTCCACTTT. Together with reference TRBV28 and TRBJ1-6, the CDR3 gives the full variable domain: DVKVTQSSRYLVKRTGEKVFLECVQDMDHENMFWYRQDPGLGLRLIYFSYDVKMKEKGDIPEGYSVSREKKERFSLILESASTNQTSMYLCASRFGTSYNSPLHFGNGTRLTVT.

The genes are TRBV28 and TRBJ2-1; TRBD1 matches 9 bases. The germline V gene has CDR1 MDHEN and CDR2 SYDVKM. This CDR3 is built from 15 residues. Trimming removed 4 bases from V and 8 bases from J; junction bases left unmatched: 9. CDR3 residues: CASSYSGTGWDEQFF. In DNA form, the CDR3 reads TGTGCCAGCAGTTATTCCGGGACAGGGTGGGATGAGCAGTTCTTC.

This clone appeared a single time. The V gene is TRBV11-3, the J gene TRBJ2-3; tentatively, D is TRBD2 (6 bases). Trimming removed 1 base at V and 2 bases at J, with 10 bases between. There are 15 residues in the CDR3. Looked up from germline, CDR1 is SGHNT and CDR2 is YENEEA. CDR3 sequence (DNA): TGTGCCAGCAGCTTAGGTAGCGGAATCACAGATACGCAGTATTTT. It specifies CASSLGSGITDTQYF.

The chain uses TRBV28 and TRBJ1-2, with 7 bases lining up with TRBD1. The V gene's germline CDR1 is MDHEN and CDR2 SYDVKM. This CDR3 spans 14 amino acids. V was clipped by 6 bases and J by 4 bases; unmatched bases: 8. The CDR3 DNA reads TGTGCCAGCAGGGAAGGAGGGGGCGGCTATGGCTACACCTTC. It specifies CASREGGGGYGYTF.